Presented here are 3 T cell receptor beta chains from one specimen sequenced in a study of OX40 agonist ivuxolimab in advanced cancers. Sequencing used immunoSEQ multiplex PCR; TCRdb keeps in-frame clones, though not all of them. The sample consists of about 68,000 clones, about 83% of them appearing once. Source: CD4+ or CD8+ T cells sorted from blood, taken in a trial of the OX40 agonist ivuxolimab. The receptors were gathered from an adult with an advanced solid tumor such as melanoma, head and neck, liver or kidney cancer.

In this sample, this clone turned up a few times. V and J are TRBV6-1 and TRBJ1-5, with TRBD1 identical over 7 bases. CDR1 is MNHNS and CDR2 is SASEGT in the germline V gene. The ends lost 6 bases at V and 7 bases at J; junction bases unmatched: 6. This CDR3 comprises 13 residues. CDR3 region: CASRAQGHQPQHF. Written as DNA, the CDR3 is TGTGCCAGCAGAGCACAGGGGCACCAGCCCCAGCATTTT.

The V and J genes are TRBV7-9 and TRBJ2-2; possible D gene TRBD1, 6 bases. Germline-derived CDR1 and CDR2 are SEHNR and FQNEAQ (reference sequence). The CDR3 is 17 residues long. Trimming shortened V by 0 bases and J by 0 bases, and 11 bases separated the two germline ends. The CDR3 here is CASSLALRTANTGELFF. CDR3 sequence (DNA): TGTGCCAGCAGCTTAGCCCTTCGGACAGCGAACACCGGGGAGCTGTTTTTT.

The chain uses TRBV14 and TRBJ1-1, with D possibly matching TRBD1 (5 bases). This CDR3 spans 14 amino acids. Germline assignment: CDR1 SGHDN and CDR2 FVKESK. Deletions cut 3 bases from V and 5 bases from J, with 13 bases between. The CDR3 DNA follows: TGTGCCAGCAGCCAGTGGACCGGGGGGACTGAAGCTTTCTTT. It translates to CASSQWTGGTEAFF. Full variable domain (rest looked up from reference TRBV14 and TRBJ1-1): EAGVTQFPSHSVIEKGQTVTLRCDPISGHDNLYWYRRVMGKEIKFLLHFVKESKQDESGMPNNRFLAERTGGTYSTLKVQPAELEDSGVYFCASSQWTGGTEAFFGQGTRLTVV.